This TCR beta chain was recovered during a study of control samples from healthy donors and cancer patients. Profiling relied on immunoSEQ multiplex PCR, and the TCRdb table lists in-frame clones only, not all of them. The data show over 100,000 clones, 90% seen once. The CDR3 covers 14 residues. V lost 5 bases and J 3 bases, leaving 10 bases between the germline ends. CDR1 KGHDR and CDR2 SFDVKD come from the germline V gene. The material sequenced was blood. The gene calls are TRBV24-1 and TRBJ2-1; maybe TRBD1 (5 bases). This sequence was found in a human donor in good health. The donor label of this sample is uncertain. The CDR3 coding sequence is TGTGCCACCAGTGGGAGACAGAACTACAATGAGCAGTTCTTC. This gives the protein CATSGRQNYNEQFF.